This T cell receptor beta chain was identified during a study of T cells in Graves' hyperthyroidism and ophthalmopathy. Study-wide findings and caveats: The majority of expanded thyroid clonotypes above 0.001 also appeared in blood.

This clonotype was picked up a small number of times. The target antigen is unknown. There were TCR beta CDR3 regions amplified from RNA transcripts. HTBI primers were employed in a first-round RT-PCR of the TCR CDR3. TCRdb re-called the multiplex PCR reads through MiXCR, storing one row per CDR3 protein. Here the sample spans about 480,000 distinct CDR3 sequences, around 14% being singletons. Germline lookup yields CDR1 DFQATT and CDR2 SNEGSKA (reference sequence). This CDR3 has 11 residues. The rearrangement joins TRBV20-1 to TRBJ2-7; D not resolved. This receptor was taken from a woman aged 18-29 years with Graves' hyperthyroidism. Sequenced sample: blood. The CDR3 loop reads CGAPMGYEQYV. DNA of the CDR3: TGCGGTGCCCCAATGGGCTACGAGCAGTACGTC.